The clone carrying this T cell receptor (beta chain) showed up just a few times. The antigen is unknown. Through a sample-barcoded 5' primer and a J-beta primer mix, a second PCR was run for about 6 to 11 cycles. Via MiXCR, TCRdb re-called the 5' RACE reads, giving one row per CDR3 protein. The sample includes some 1.8 million distinct CDR3 sequences, approximately 39% of them seen just once. The data belong to a study of blood T cells in healthy people across ages. Study-wide points: There were more naive CD4+ cells and higher diversity in long-lived donors than in aged donors.

Per the germline V gene, CDR1 is MNHEY and CDR2 is SVGAGI. CDR3 length equals 14 residues. V was shortened by 2 bases and J by 5 bases, with 13 bases between the two germline ends. Sequencing was carried out using blood. The sequence was collected from a human donor in good health. The chain combines TRBV6-5 with TRBJ2-7, with a possible D match to TRBD1 (5 bases). The CDR3 sequence is CASSYEGHRDEQYF. CDR3 nucleotide sequence: TGTGCCAGCAGTTACGAAGGACACAGAGACGAGCAGTACTTC.